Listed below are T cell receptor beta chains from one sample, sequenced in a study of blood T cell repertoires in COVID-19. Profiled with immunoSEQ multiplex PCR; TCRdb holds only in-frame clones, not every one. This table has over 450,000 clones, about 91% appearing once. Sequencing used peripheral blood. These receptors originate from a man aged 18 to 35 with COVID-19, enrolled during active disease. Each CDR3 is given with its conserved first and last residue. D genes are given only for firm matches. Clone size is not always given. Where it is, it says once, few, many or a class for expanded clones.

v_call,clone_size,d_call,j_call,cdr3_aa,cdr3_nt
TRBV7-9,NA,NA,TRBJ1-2,CASSRPDSSYGYTF,TGTGCCAGCAGCCGGCCAGACAGTAGCTATGGCTACACCTTC
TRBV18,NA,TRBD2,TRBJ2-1,CASVGTSGRPEQFF,TGTGCCAGCGTCGGGACTAGCGGGAGGCCTGAGCAGTTCTTC
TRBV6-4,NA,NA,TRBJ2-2,CASSDSGGRTGELFF,TGTGCCAGCAGTGACTCCGGGGGTAGGACCGGGGAGCTGTTTTTT
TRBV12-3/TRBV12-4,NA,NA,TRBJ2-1,CASSHSANNEQFF,TGTGCCAGCAGCCATTCAGCGAATAATGAGCAGTTCTTC
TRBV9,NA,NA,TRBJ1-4,CASSLTGRTNEKLFF,TGTGCCAGCAGCCTTACAGGCCGGACTAATGAAAAACTGTTTTTT
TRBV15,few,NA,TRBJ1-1,CATSRDRQAGVGAFF,TGTGCCACCAGCAGAGATCGGCAGGCCGGCGTGGGAGCTTTCTTT
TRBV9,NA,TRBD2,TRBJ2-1,CASSVIAGGPGINEQFF,TGTGCCAGCAGCGTAATAGCGGGAGGGCCGGGGATCAATGAGCAGTTCTTC
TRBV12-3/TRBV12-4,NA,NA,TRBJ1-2,CASSFREYGYTF,TGTGCCAGCAGTTTCCGGGAATATGGCTACACCTTC
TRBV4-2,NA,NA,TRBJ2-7,CASSRETGSETYEQYF,TGTGCCAGCAGCCGCGAGACCGGGTCGGAGACCTACGAGCAGTACTTC
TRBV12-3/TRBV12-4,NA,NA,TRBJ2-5,CASSLRGGETQYF,TGTGCCAGCAGTTTGAGGGGGGGAGAGACCCAGTACTTC
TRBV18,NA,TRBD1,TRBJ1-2,CASSEMDAGGYGYTF,TGTGCCAGCTCAGAGATGGACGCAGGGGGGTATGGCTACACCTTC
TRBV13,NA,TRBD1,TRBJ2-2,CASRGGTGLWTGELFF,TGTGCCAGCAGAGGCGGGACAGGGCTATGGACCGGGGAGCTGTTTTTT
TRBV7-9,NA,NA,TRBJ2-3,CASSPNGGGTDTQYF,TGTGCCAGCAGCCCGAACGGGGGTGGCACAGATACGCAGTATTTT
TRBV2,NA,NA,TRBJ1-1,CATHRGMNTEAFF,TGTGCCACTCATCGAGGGATGAACACTGAAGCTTTCTTT